This T cell receptor beta chain was recorded in a study of long-term antiretroviral therapy in people with HIV. Study findings and constraints: Comparison with controls showed narrower CDR3 length ranges in HIV repertoires.

The assay, immunoSEQ v3.0, was run at survey level. Method: immunoSEQ multiplex PCR; TCRdb's copy keeps in-frame clones and lacks some. The table shows roughly 18,000 clones, with about 80% occurring only once. Germline-derived CDR1 and CDR2 are SGHVS and FQNEAQ. Trimming removed 5 bases at V and 8 bases at J, with 19 bases between. The CDR3 sequence is 15 residues long. With regard to this clone: The antigen is undetermined.

HIV-positive participants all received treatment in the United States. Here the sequenced sample was unsorted PBMCs, taken 2.2 years after starting antiretroviral therapy. V gene TRBV7-8 combines with J gene TRBJ2-1; D may be TRBD2 (6 bases). The source is a man in his forties or fifties with HIV. In DNA, the CDR3 is TGTGCCAGCAGCAGACGACTAGGGTTCGAGGATGAGCAGTTCTTC. It specifies CASSRRLGFEDEQFF. Filled out from reference TRBV7-8 and TRBJ2-1, the complete variable domain reads GAGVSQSPRYKVAKRGQDVALRCDPISGHVSLFWYQQALGQGPEFLTYFQNEAQLDKSGLPSDRFFAERPEGSVSTLKIQRTQQEDSAVYLCASSRRLGFEDEQFFGPGTRLTVL.